This T cell receptor (beta chain) came from a study of cytomegalovirus exposure and HLA in healthy donors. A multiplex PCR was run with 60 Vbeta primers and 13 Jbeta primers. Assay: immunoSEQ multiplex PCR; the TCRdb copy retains only in-frame clones and omits some. The table lists 80,000 or so clones, around 62% of them singletons. Germline CDR1 MGHRA, CDR2 YSYEKL. The CDR3 contains 16 residues. Losses at the gene ends were 0 bases for V and 2 bases for J; bases not matched to a gene: 6. The TCR sequence derives from a male donor in good health and CMV-seropositive. Input material: PBMCs. V gene TRBV4-1 combines with J gene TRBJ2-7, with 8 bases lining up with TRBD1. The CDR3 nucleotides read TGCGCCAGCAGCCAAGAACCGGGACAGGAGGCCTACGAGCAGTACTTC. Amino acids: CASSQEPGQEAYEQYF.